In this sample, the clone carrying this TCR beta chain turned up many times. This specimen belongs to a study of T-cell reconstitution after alpha-beta-depleted transplantation in children. The CDR3 totals 16 residues. Germline V gene data show CDR1 as LNHNV and CDR2 as YYDKDF (reference sequence). Trimming took 3 bases from V and 0 from J, leaving 13 bases between them. The library targeted TCRbeta and was prepared with unique molecular identifiers. MiXCR, run by TCRdb on the PCR reads, gives a single entry per CDR3 protein. This sample yields some 240,000 distinct CDR3 sequences, of which 7.5% to 10% are seen a single time; less than 6% belongs to the top ten.

The sample in question was PBMCs from the stem cell graft donor, obtained from the stem cell graft. The sequence was collected from a human donor who donated a stem cell graft to a child with SCID. The chain recombines TRBV15 with TRBJ2-3, with D perhaps TRBD2 (5 bases). In DNA form, the CDR3 reads TGTGCCACCAGCAGCGGACTGCAGTCTAGCACAGATACGCAGTATTTT. This sequence encodes CATSSGLQSSTDTQYF.